This TCR beta chain was obtained from a study of tumor-infiltrating lymphocytes in primary liver carcinoma. Study overall: Spanning 30 to 69 years of age, the patients were men and women.

The template, 500 ng total RNA, yielded TCR beta cDNA made with a constant-region primer. Three nested multiplex PCR rounds, a slightly modified ARM-PCR, produced the libraries for TCR beta. Both of the initial two PCR rounds ran for approximately 10 cycles and employed TRBV1-TRBV30 forward primers alongside a C-beta reverse primer. TCRdb re-derived calls from the multiplex PCR reads in MiXCR, one entry per CDR3 protein. The sample shows fewer than 400,000 distinct CDR3 sequences, approximately 54% of them seen only once. RNA isolated from unsorted whole blood supplied the blood RNA, with germline DNA also extracted. Before the surgical procedure, approximately 3.9 milliliters of peripheral blood were collected. Turning to this clonotype: Its antigen remains unknown.

The germline V gene has CDR1 SGHAT and CDR2 FQNNGV. This CDR3 comprises 12 residues. V was pared by 6 bases and J by 10 bases, with 16 bases between. Study-wide findings and caveats: Paired tumor-adjacent and tumor-blood samples overlapped less than tumor region pairs did. Significantly larger top-250-clone fractions were found in tumors than in blood (p = 0.039).

Input material: peripheral blood. The TCR was taken from a woman aged 30 to 39 with primary liver carcinoma and hepatitis B virus infection. The genes are TRBV11-2 and TRBJ2-7; possibly TRBD2 for D (5 bases). CDR3 sequence (DNA): TGTGCCAGCAGGGGAGAAAGCTACGGACAGTACTTC. Its protein product is CASRGESYGQYF.